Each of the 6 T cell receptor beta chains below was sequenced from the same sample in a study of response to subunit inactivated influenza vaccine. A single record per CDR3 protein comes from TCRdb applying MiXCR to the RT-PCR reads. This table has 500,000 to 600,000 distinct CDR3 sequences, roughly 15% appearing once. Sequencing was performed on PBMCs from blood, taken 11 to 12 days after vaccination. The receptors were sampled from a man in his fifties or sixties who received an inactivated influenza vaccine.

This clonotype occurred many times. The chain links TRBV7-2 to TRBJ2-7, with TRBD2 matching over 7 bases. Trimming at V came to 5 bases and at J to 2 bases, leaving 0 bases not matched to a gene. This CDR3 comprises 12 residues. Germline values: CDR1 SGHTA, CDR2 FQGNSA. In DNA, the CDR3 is TGTGCCAGCAGCCGGGGGGCCTACGAGCAGTACTTC. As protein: CASSRGAYEQYF.

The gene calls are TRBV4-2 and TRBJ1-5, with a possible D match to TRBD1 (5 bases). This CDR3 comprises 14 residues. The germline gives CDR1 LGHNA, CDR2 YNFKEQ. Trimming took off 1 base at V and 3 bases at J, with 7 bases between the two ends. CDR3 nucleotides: TGTGCCAGCAGCCAAGCCAGGGACAATCAGCCCCAGCATTTT. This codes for CASSQARDNQPQHF.

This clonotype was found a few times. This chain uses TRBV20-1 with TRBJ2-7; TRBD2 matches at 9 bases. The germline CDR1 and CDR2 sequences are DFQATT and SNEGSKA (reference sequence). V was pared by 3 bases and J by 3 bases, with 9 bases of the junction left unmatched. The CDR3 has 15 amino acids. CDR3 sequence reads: CSASPPTSGSYEQYF. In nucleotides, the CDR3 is TGCAGTGCTAGCCCACCGACTAGCGGAAGCTACGAGCAGTACTTC.

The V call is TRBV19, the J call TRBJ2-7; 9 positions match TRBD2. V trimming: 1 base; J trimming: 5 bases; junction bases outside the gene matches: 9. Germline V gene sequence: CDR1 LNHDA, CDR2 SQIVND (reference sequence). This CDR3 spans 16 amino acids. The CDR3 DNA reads TGTGCCAGTAGTATAGGCCTAGCGGGGCCGCGAGACGAGCAGTACTTC. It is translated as CASSIGLAGPRDEQYF.

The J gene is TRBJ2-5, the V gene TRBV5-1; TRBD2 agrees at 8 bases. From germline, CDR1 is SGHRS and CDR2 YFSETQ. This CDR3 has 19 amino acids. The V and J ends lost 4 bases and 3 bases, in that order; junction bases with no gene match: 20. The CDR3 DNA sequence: TGCGCCAGCAGCCCCCTCGGTGGAGCGGGGGCCCTACTGAAAGAGACCCAGTACTTC. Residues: CASSPLGGAGALLKETQYF.

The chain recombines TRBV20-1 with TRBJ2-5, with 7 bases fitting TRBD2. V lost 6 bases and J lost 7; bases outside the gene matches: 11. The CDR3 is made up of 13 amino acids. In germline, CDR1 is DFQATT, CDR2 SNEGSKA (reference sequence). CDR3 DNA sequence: TGCAGTGCCCCAGGGCAGTGGGGGGGGACCCAGTACTTC. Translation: CSAPGQWGGTQYF.